The sequence of this T cell receptor beta chain was determined in a study of monozygotic twins with inflammatory bowel disease. UMIs that had a 6-nucleotide sample barcode were put in using template switching. TCRdb reprocessed the 5' RACE reads; each CDR3 protein has one entry and no DNA is given. The sample's table shows around 97,000 distinct CDR3 sequences. Sequences were obtained from blood. This clonotype originated in a human donor with ulcerative colitis or Crohn's disease, or a healthy co-twin of an affected twin (not recorded which).

This CDR3 is CASSDYTGSYEQYF. This chain joins TRBV28 and TRBJ2-7; absent DNA, TCRdb's TRBD1 call cannot be checked. Germline values: CDR1 MDHEN, CDR2 SYDVKM. CDR3 length: 14 amino acids.